Presented here are 13 T cell receptor beta chains from one specimen sequenced in a study of cytomegalovirus exposure and HLA in healthy donors listed by TCRdb under 2017. Library prep was done by the immunoSEQ multiplex PCR assay. The multiplex PCR relied on a mix of 60 forward primers for TCR Vbeta segments and 13 reverse primers for TCR Jbeta segments. TCRdb provides this immuneACCESS table in a form limited to in-frame rearrangements. Some clones are lacking; in checked studies, under half of them reflect an unresolved V gene, and why the rest are absent is not known. The sample's table covers around 140,000 clones. The ten largest clones capture 2% to 2.5% of the sample. The sequencing sample was made of PBMCs. The receptors originated from a woman in her late teens or twenties in good health and CMV-seronegative.

In the case of this clone: One end of the junction varies from germline; a read error may be responsible. The same CDR3 also results from other DNA sequences found in this sample. This chain uses TRBV5-1 with TRBJ1-1, with TRBD1 identical over 9 bases. The germline gives CDR1 SGHRS, CDR2 YFSETQ. The CDR3 is 15 amino acids. The CDR3 sequence is CASSRGTGMGTEAFF. CDR3 DNA sequence: TGCGCCAGCAGCCGTGGGACAGGGATGGGGACTGAAGCCTTCTTT.

The V and J genes are TRBV30 and TRBJ1-6; no clear D. Trimming removed 3 bases from V and 7 bases from J, with 4 bases in between. Germline V lookup: CDR1 GTSNPN, CDR2 SVGIG (reference sequence). This CDR3 region has 11 residues. In DNA, the CDR3 is TGTGCCTGGAGGCGGAATTCACCCCTCCACTTT. This sequence encodes CAWRRNSPLHF.

The V and J genes are TRBV5-6 and TRBJ2-5; 7 bases map to TRBD1. Germline V lookup: CDR1 SGHDT, CDR2 YYEEEE. V gave up 6 bases and J gave up 2 bases; unmatched junction bases: 16. The CDR3 length is 17 residues. The CDR3 nucleotides read TGTGCCAGCATGGAGCTATGGACAGGTGCTCCACAAGAGACCCAGTACTTC. It yields the protein CASMELWTGAPQETQYF.

The rearrangement links TRBV7-9 to TRBJ2-1; 8 bases fit TRBD2. The trim removed 5 bases at V and 2 bases at J, leaving 8 bases unmatched. CDR1 is SEHNR, CDR2 FQNEAQ, per germline (reference sequence). The CDR3 runs to 16 residues. CDR3 loop: CASSHQREWAYNEQFF. The CDR3 DNA reads as TGTGCCAGCAGCCACCAGCGGGAGTGGGCCTACAATGAGCAGTTCTTC.

V usage is TRBV7-6 and J usage is TRBJ1-3; 7 bases are a match to TRBD1. The CDR3 covers 16 residues. The trim removed 6 bases at V and 0 bases at J, leaving 8 bases unmatched. Germline CDR1 and CDR2: SGHVS and FNYEAQ. Here the CDR3 DNA reads TGTGCCAGCAGTCTATGGACAGGCTCCTCTGGAAACACCATATATTTT. Translating gives CASSLWTGSSGNTIYF.

The chain carries TRBV11-2 and TRBJ2-7; TRBD1 matches at 9 bases. Germline CDR1 SGHAT, CDR2 FQNNGV. The V and J ends lost 5 bases and 0 bases, in that order; junction bases with no gene match: 8. CDR3 length: 16 residues. The CDR3 region is CASSKYRGPVSYEQYF. CDR3 in DNA: TGTGCCAGCAGCAAATACAGGGGGCCGGTCTCCTACGAGCAGTACTTC.

Here the CDR3 reads CASRGGNSAGELFF. DNA for the CDR3: TGTGCCAGTAGGGGGGGGAACAGCGCCGGGGAGCTGTTTTTT. The chain recombines TRBV19 with TRBJ2-2; 7 bases are a match to TRBD2. With 6 bases clipped from V and 6 bases from J, the junction kept 7 bases outside the gene matches. Germline V gene sequence: CDR1 LNHDA, CDR2 SQIVND (reference sequence). The CDR3 has 14 residues.

The genes are TRBV11-2 and TRBJ2-5, with 7 bases aligning to TRBD2. Trimming took 0 bases from V and 4 from J; bases not matched to a gene: 8. Germline V gene sequence: CDR1 SGHAT, CDR2 FQNNGV. This CDR3 has 16 amino acids. CDR3 bases: TGTGCCAGCAGCTTAGACCTCGGGGAGGGGAGAGAGACCCAGTACTTC. Amino acid sequence: CASSLDLGEGRETQYF.

The rearrangement uses TRBV7-9 and TRBJ1-5; maybe TRBD1 (5 bases). This CDR3 spans 15 amino acids. The V and J ends lost 4 bases and 4 bases respectively, with 14 bases between them. Germline assignment: CDR1 SEHNR and CDR2 FQNEAQ (reference sequence). The CDR3 sequence is CASSSGTGYNQPQHF. The CDR3 DNA follows: TGTGCCAGCAGCTCCGGAACAGGATATAATCAGCCCCAGCATTTT.

The chain uses TRBV6-5 and TRBJ1-2; no firm D call. V shed 0 bases and J shed 0 bases, with 8 bases lying between them. Germline V gene sequence: CDR1 MNHEY, CDR2 SVGAGI. The CDR3 contains 15 residues. Written as DNA, the CDR3 is TGTGCCAGCAGTTACTCGAATGGGCCTAACTATGGCTACACCTTC. Translating gives CASSYSNGPNYGYTF.

The chain recombines TRBV28 with TRBJ2-3, with 7 bases lining up with TRBD2. The trim removed 1 base at V and 4 bases at J, leaving 17 bases unmatched. CDR3 length: 19 residues. Germline V CDR1 and CDR2: MDHEN, SYDVKM. The CDR3, as DNA: TGTGCCAGCAGTTTATCACTAGCGCTACCCGTTAAAAGGGCAGATACGCAGTATTTT. Its translation: CASSLSLALPVKRADTQYF.

The J gene is TRBJ1-1, the V gene TRBV9, with D maybe TRBD1 (5 bases). This CDR3 is 16 amino acids long. Per the germline V gene, CDR1 is SGDLS and CDR2 is YYNGEE. Trimming took 4 bases from V and 3 from J, leaving 19 bases between them. Here the CDR3 DNA reads TGTGCCAGCAGCCAAAATACAGGCGGCTGGGACACTGAAGCTTTCTTT. Its translation: CASSQNTGGWDTEAFF.

The chain employs TRBV5-1 and TRBJ2-7, with 11 positions matching TRBD2. The V and J ends lost 0 bases and 2 bases, in that order; junction bases with no gene match: 4. Germline CDR1 is SGHRS and CDR2 is YFSETQ. This CDR3 has 16 amino acids. In DNA, the CDR3 is TGCGCCAGCAGCTTGGGAGGGACTAGCGGAACCTACGAGCAGTACTTC. This encodes CASSLGGTSGTYEQYF.